The 5 T cell receptor beta chains in this list originate from one sample, sequenced in a study of cytomegalovirus exposure and HLA in healthy donors. Primers included in the PCR were 60 Vbeta and 13 Jbeta primers. TCRdb's table, derived via immunoSEQ multiplex PCR, lists solely in-frame clones and lacks some. Of 130,000 to 150,000 clones listed, over 75% are singletons. Material: PBMCs. Every receptor here comes from a man aged 25 to 40 in good health and CMV-seronegative.

This clone was observed once. J is TRBJ2-7 and V is TRBV7-2; the D gene is possibly TRBD1 (7 bases). This CDR3 is 18 amino acids long. Trimming left V 5 bases short and J 4 bases short, with 27 bases between. Germline assignment: CDR1 SGHTA and CDR2 FQGNSA. The DNA of the CDR3 is TGTGCCAGCAGCATCCGTAGAGGGGGGACAGACAATCGATACGAGCAGTACTTC. It codes for CASSIRRGGTDNRYEQYF.

The CDR3 reads CSAHGGLAGNEQFF. The CDR3 DNA follows: TGCAGCGCCCATGGGGGACTAGCGGGGAATGAGCAGTTCTTC. The chain carries TRBV29-1 and TRBJ2-1; TRBD2 aligns across 13 bases. CDR1 and CDR2 (germline): SQVTM, ANQGSEA. The CDR3 runs to 14 residues. Losses at the gene ends were 7 bases for V and 7 bases for J; bases not matched to a gene: 7.

The chain combines TRBV29-1 with TRBJ1-3; D is ambiguous. This CDR3 contains 12 residues. Trimming shortened V by 0 bases and J by 4 bases, and 4 bases separated the two germline ends. The germline V gene encodes CDR1 SQVTM and CDR2 ANQGSEA. This chain's CDR3 is CSVEEQGNTIYF. As DNA, the CDR3 is TGCAGCGTTGAAGAACAGGGAAACACCATATATTTT.

The V call is TRBV5-8, the J call TRBJ1-5; maybe TRBD1 (6 bases). CDR3 size: 13 residues. The germline V gene encodes CDR1 SGHTS and CDR2 YDEGEE. V lost 0 bases and J 6 bases, leaving 7 bases between the germline ends. CDR3 protein: CASSLEGGQPQHF. Written as DNA, the CDR3 is TGTGCCAGCAGCTTGGAAGGGGGTCAGCCCCAGCATTTT.

The chain is built from TRBV7-9 and TRBJ1-2; D remains ambiguous. The CDR3 loop spans 12 amino acids. Germline assignment: CDR1 SEHNR and CDR2 FQNEAQ (reference sequence). V lost 3 bases, J lost 6 bases, and 8 bases lay in between. The CDR3 sequence is CASSFAANGYTF. The CDR3 nucleotides read TGTGCCAGCAGCTTCGCGGCAAATGGCTACACCTTC.